Described below is a single T cell receptor beta chain sequence and its context. Its antigen is undetermined. The data belong to a study of CD8+ T cells in alopecia areata. The overall study: Oral tofacitinib, 5 to 10 mg twice daily, was given in an open-label trial.

The treatment was: oral pan-JAK inhibitor, 5-10 mg twice daily. Alopecia areata patients provided lesional scalp punch biopsies and peripheral blood. Following extraction, RNA underwent reverse transcription to cDNA, which served as the sequencing template. TCRdb's table, derived via immunoSEQ multiplex PCR, lists solely in-frame clones and lacks some. Among more than 90,000 clones listed, about three fifths were seen once. Study-wide points: Relative to mice, TCR sharing across patients was less clear, a difference possibly HLA-related. Baseline CD8+ expansion's link to response remains uncertain, as there was one nonresponder.

The specimen was CD8+ T cells sorted from blood, collected between weeks 55 and 65, from a patient treated with tofacitinib. The sequence came from a human donor with alopecia areata.

The CDR3 is CASSQANYGYTF. The DNA of the CDR3 is TGCGCCAGCAGCCAAGCTAACTATGGCTACACCTTC. The chain couples TRBV4-1 to TRBJ1-2; no firm D call. Germline V lookup: CDR1 MGHRA, CDR2 YSYEKL. Trimming took off 1 base at V and 0 bases at J, with 0 bases between the two ends. The CDR3 has 12 amino acids.